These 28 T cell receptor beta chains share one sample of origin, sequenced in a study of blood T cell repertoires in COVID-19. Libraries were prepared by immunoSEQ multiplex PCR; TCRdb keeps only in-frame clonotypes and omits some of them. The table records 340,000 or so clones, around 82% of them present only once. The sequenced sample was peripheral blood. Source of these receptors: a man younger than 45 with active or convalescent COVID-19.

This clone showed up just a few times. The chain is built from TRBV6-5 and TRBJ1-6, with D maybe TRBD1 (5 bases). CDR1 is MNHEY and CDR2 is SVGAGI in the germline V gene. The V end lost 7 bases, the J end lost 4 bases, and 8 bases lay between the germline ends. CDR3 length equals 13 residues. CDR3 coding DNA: TGTGCCAGCACCCGGGGGTATAATTCACCCCTCCACTTT. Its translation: CASTRGYNSPLHF.

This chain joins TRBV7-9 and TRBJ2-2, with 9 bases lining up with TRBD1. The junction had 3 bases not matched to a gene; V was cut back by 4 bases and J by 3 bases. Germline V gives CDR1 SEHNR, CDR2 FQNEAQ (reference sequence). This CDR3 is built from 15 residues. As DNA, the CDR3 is TGTGCCAGCAGCTCCAGGACAGGGGACACCGGGGAGCTGTTTTTT. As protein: CASSSRTGDTGELFF.

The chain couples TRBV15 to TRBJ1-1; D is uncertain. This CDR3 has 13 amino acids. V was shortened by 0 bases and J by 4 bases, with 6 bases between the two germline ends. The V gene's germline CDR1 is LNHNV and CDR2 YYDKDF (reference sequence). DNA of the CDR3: TGTGCCACCAGCAGAGATTTCGGCACTGAAGCTTTCTTT. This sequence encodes CATSRDFGTEAFF.

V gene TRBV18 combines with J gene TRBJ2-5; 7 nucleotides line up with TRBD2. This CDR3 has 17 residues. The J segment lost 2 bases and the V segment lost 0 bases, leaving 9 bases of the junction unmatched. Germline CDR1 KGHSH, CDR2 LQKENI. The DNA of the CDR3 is TGTGCCAGCTCACCACCCGCCGGAGCGGGGATACAAGAGACCCAGTACTTC. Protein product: CASSPPAGAGIQETQYF.

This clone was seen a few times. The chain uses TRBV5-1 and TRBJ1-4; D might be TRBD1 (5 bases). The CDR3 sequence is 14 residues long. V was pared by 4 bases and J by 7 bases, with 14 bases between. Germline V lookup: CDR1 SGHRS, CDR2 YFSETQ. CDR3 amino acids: CASSPGGVGEKLFF. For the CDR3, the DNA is TGCGCCAGCAGCCCGGGGGGTGTTGGTGAAAAACTGTTTTTT.

The CDR3 DNA follows: TGTGCCAGCAGCCCCGGGGCGGGAGGCGGGTCCACAGATACGCAGTATTTT. It yields the protein CASSPGAGGGSTDTQYF. The chain links TRBV28 to TRBJ2-3; TRBD2 agrees at 8 bases. CDR3 size: 17 residues. After removal of 6 bases from V and 2 bases from J, the junction contained 13 bases not matched to a gene. Germline V lookup: CDR1 MDHEN, CDR2 SYDVKM.

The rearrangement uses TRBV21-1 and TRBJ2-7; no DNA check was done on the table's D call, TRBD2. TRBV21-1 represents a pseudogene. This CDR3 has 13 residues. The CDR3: CASSKERLYEQYF. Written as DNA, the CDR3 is TGTGCCAGCAGCAAAGAGAGGCTTTACGAGCAGTACTTC.

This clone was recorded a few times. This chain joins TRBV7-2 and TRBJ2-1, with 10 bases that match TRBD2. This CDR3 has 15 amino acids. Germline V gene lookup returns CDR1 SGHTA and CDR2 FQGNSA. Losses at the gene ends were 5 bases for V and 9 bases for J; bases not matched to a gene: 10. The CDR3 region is CASSTNSGGFGEQFF. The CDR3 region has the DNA TGTGCCAGCAGCACCAATAGCGGGGGGTTCGGTGAGCAGTTCTTC.

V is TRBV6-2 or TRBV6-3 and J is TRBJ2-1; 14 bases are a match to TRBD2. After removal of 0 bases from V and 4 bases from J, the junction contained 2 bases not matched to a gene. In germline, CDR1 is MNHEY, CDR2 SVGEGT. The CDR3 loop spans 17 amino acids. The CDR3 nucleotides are TGTGCCAGCAGTTACTCGGGACTAGCGGGAGTTTACAATGAGCAGTTCTTC. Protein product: CASSYSGLAGVYNEQFF.

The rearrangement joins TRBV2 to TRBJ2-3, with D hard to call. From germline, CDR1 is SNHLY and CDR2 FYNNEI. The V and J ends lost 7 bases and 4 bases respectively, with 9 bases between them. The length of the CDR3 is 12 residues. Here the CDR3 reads CASTPASDTQYF. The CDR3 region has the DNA TGTGCCAGCACCCCCGCGTCAGATACGCAGTATTTT.

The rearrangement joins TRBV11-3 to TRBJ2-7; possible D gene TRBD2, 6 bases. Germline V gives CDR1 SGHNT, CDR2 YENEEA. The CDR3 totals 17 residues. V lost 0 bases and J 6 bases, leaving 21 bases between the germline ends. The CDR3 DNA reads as TGTGCCAGCAGCTTAGATCGGGGGAACGTAACCTTGTGCGAGCAGTACTTC. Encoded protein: CASSLDRGNVTLCEQYF.

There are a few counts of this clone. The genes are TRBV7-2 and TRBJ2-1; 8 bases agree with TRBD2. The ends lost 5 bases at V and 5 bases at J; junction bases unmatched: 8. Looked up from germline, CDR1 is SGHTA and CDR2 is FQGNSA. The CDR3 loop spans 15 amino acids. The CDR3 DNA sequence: TGTGCCAGCAGCGACACCGGGACTAGAAACAATGAGCAGTTCTTC. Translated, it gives CASSDTGTRNNEQFF.

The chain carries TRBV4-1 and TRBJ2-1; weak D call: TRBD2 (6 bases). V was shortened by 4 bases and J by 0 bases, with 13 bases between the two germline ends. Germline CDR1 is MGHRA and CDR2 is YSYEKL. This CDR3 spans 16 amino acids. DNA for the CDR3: TGCGCCAGCAGCCCGCGCAAGCGGGTCTCCTACAATGAGCAGTTCTTC. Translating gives CASSPRKRVSYNEQFF.

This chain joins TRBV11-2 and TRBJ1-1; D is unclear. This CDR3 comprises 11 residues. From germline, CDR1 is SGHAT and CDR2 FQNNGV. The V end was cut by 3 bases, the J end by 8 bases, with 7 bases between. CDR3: CASSLSWEAFF. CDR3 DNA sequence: TGTGCCAGCAGCTTGAGCTGGGAAGCTTTCTTT.

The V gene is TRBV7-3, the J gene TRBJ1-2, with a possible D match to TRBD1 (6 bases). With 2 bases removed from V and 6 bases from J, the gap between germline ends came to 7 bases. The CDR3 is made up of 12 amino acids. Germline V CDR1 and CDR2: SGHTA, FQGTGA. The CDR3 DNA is TGTGCCAGCAGCTTATCAGGGGATGGCTACACCTTC. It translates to CASSLSGDGYTF.

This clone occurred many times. The CDR3 is CASSQDPSPAEAFF. CDR3 bases: TGTGCCAGCAGCCAAGACCCCTCCCCCGCTGAAGCTTTCTTT. This chain joins TRBV3-1 (or the pseudogene TRBV3-2) and TRBJ1-1; D is unclear. V was pared by 0 bases and J by 6 bases, with 11 bases between. Germline V gives CDR1 LGHDT, CDR2 YNNKEL (reference sequence). CDR3 length equals 14 residues.

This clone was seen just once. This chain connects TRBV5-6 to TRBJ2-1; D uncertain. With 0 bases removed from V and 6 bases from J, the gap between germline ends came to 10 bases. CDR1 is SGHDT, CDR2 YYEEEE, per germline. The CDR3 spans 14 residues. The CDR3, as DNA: TGTGCCAGCAGCTTGGATGCTACGTTCAATGAGCAGTTCTTC. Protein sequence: CASSLDATFNEQFF.

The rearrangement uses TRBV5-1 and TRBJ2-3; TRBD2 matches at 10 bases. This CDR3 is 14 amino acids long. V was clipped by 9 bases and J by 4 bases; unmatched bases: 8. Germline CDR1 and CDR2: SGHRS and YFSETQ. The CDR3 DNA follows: TGCGCCACAGGAGCGGGGGGGTTTCCAGATACGCAGTATTTT. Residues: CATGAGGFPDTQYF.

In DNA, the CDR3 is TGTGCCTGGAGTCTCGGCCTAGGGGGGACTAGCGAGTACTTC. It is translated as CAWSLGLGGTSEYF. The gene calls are TRBV30 and TRBJ2-7, with TRBD2 identical over 10 bases. V shed 2 bases, J shed 11 bases, and the junction held 12 bases outside the gene matches. Germline V gene sequence: CDR1 GTSNPN, CDR2 SVGIG (reference sequence). The CDR3 has 14 residues. Drawing the rest from reference TRBV30 and TRBJ2-7, the complete variable domain is SQTIHQWPATLVQPVGSPLSLECTVEGTSNPNLYWYRQAAGRGLQLLFYSVGIGQISSEVPQNLSASRPQDRQFILSSKKLLLSDSGFYLCAWSLGLGGTSEYFGPGTRLTVT.

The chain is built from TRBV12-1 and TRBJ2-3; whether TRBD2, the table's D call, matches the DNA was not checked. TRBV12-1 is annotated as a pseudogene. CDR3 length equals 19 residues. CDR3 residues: CASSFGDLGLAESTDTQYF. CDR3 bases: TGTGCCAGCAGCTTTGGGGACTTGGGACTAGCGGAAAGCACAGATACGCAGTATTTT.

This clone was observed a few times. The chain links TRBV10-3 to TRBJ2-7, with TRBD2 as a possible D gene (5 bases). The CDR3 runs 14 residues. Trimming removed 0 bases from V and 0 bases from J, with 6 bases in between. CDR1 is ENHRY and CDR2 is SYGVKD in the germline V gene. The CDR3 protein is CAISESRDSYEQYF. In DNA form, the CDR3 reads TGTGCCATCAGTGAGTCGAGGGACTCCTACGAGCAGTACTTC.

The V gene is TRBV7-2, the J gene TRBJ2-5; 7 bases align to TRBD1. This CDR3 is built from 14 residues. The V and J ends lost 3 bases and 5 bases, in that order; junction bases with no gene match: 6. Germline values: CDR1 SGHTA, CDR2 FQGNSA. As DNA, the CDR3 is TGTGCCAGCAGCTTGGAGACAGGGCGGGAGACCCAGTACTTC. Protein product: CASSLETGRETQYF. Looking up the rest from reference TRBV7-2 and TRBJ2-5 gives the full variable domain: GAGVSQSPSNKVTEKGKDVELRCDPISGHTALYWYRQSLGQGLEFLIYFQGNSAPDKSGLPSDRFSAERTGGSVSTLTIQRTQQEDSAVYLCASSLETGRETQYFGPGTRLLVL.

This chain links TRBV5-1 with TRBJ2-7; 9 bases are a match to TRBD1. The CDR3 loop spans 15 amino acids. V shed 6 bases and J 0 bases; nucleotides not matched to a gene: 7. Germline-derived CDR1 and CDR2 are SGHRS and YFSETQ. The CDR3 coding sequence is TGCGCCAGCAACCTCTGGACAGGGGACTCCTACGAGCAGTACTTC. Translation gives CASNLWTGDSYEQYF.

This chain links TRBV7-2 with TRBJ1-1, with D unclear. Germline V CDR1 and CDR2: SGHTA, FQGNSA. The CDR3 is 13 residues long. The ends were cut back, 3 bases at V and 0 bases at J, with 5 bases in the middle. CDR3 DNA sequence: TGTGCCAGCAGCTTCGGTTTGAACACTGAAGCTTTCTTT. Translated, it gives CASSFGLNTEAFF.

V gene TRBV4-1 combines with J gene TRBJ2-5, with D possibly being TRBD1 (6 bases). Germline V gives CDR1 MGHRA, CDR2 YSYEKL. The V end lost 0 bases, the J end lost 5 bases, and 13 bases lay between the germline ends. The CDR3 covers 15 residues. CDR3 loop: CASSQESQGMETQYF. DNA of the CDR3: TGCGCCAGCAGCCAAGAAAGTCAGGGGATGGAGACCCAGTACTTC.

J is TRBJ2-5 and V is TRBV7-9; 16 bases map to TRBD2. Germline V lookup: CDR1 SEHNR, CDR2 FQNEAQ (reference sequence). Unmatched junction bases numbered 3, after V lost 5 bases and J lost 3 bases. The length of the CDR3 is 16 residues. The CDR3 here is CASSPGTSGGEETQYF. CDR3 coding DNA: TGTGCCAGCAGCCCCGGGACTAGCGGGGGGGAAGAGACCCAGTACTTC. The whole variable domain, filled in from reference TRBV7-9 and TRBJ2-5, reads DTGVSQNPRHKITKRGQNVTFRCDPISEHNRLYWYRQTLGQGPEFLTYFQNEAQLEKSRLLSDRFSAERPKGSFSTLEIQRTEQGDSAMYLCASSPGTSGGEETQYFGPGTRLLVL.

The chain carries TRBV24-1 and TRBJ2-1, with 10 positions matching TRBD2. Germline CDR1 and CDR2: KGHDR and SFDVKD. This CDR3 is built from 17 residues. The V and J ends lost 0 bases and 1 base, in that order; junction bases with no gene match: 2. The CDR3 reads CATSDLQAGGSYNEQFF. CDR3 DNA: TGTGCCACCAGTGATTTGCAAGCGGGAGGGTCCTACAATGAGCAGTTCTTC.

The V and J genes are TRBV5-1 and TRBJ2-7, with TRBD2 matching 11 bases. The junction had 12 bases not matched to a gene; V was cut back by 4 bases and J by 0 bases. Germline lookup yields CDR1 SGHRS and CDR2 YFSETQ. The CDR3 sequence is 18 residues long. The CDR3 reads CASSPGGGLAESSYEQYF. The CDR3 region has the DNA TGCGCCAGCAGCCCCGGGGGGGGACTAGCGGAAAGCTCCTACGAGCAGTACTTC.